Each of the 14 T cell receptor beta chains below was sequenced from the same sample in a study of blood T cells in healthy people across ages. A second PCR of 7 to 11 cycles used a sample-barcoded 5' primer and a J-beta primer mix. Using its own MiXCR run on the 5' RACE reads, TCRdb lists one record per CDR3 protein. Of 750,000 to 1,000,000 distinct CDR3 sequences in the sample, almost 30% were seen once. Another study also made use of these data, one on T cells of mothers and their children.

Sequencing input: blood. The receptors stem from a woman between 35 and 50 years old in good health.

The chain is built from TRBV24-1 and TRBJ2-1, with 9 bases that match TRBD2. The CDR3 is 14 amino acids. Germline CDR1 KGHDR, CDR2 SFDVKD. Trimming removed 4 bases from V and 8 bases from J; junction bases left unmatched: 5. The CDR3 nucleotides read TGTGCCACCAGTGACCCTAGCGGGGCTGATGAGCAGTTCTTC. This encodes CATSDPSGADEQFF.

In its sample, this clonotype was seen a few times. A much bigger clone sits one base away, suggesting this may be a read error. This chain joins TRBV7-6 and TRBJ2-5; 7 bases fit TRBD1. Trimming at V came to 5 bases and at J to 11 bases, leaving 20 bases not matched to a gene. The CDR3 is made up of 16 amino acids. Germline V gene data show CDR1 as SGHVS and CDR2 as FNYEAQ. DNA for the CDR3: TGTGCCAGCAGCCCTCGCCCGGGACAGACCTACAATGAGCAGTACTTC. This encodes CASSPRPGQTYNEQYF. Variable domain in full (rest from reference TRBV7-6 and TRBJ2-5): GAGVSQSPRYKVTKRGQDVALRCDPISGHVSLYWYRQALGQGPEFLTYFNYEAQQDKSGLPNDRFSAERPEGSISTLTIQRTEQRDSAMYRCASSPRPGQTYNEQYFGPGTRLLVL.

CDR3 sequence reads: CASSPGGIYSGANVLTF. Written as DNA, the CDR3 is TGTGCCAGCTCACCAGGCGGGATATACTCTGGGGCCAACGTCCTGACTTTC. The chain joins TRBV18 to TRBJ2-6; TRBD2 is a possible D gene (6 bases). Germline assignment: CDR1 KGHSH and CDR2 LQKENI. V lost 2 bases to trimming and J lost 0 bases, with 11 bases between them. The CDR3 is made up of 17 amino acids.

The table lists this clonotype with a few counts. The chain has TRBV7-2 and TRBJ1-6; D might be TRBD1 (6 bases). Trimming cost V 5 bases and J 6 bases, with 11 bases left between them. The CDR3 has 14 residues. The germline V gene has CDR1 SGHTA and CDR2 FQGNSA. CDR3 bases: TGTGCCAGCAGCCCGACAGGTGCTAATTCACCCCTCCACTTT. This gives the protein CASSPTGANSPLHF.

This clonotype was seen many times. As DNA, the CDR3 is TGTGCCAGCAGCCGGAACTCCTACGAGCAGTACTTC. It yields the protein CASSRNSYEQYF. The J gene is TRBJ2-7, the V gene TRBV12-3 or TRBV12-4; no reliable D call. The CDR3 totals 12 residues. V gave up 6 bases and J gave up 0 bases, with 6 bases separating them.

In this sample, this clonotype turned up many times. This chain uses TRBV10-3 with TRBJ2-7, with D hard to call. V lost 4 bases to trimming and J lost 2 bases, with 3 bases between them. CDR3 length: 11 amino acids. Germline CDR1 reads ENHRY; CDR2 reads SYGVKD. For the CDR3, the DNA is TGTGCCATCAGTGCGGCCTACGAGCAGTACTTC. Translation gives CAISAAYEQYF.

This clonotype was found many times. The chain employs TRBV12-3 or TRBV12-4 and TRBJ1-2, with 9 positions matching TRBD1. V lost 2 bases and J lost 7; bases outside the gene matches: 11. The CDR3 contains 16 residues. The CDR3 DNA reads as TGTGCCAGCAGTTTAATGATGGGACAGGGTCCTCCTGGCTACACCTTC. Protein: CASSLMMGQGPPGYTF.

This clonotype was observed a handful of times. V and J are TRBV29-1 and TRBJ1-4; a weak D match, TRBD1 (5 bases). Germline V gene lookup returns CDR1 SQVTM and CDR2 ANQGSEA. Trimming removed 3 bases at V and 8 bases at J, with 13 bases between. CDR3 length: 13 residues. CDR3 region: CSVEISGDEKLFF. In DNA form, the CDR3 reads TGCAGCGTTGAGATTTCCGGGGACGAAAAACTGTTTTTT.

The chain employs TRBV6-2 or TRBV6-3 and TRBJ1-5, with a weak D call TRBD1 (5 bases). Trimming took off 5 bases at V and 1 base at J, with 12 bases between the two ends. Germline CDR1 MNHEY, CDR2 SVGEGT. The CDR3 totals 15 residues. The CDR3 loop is CASSKTDLSNQPQHF. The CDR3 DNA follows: TGTGCCAGCAGTAAGACAGACTTGAGCAATCAGCCCCAGCATTTT.

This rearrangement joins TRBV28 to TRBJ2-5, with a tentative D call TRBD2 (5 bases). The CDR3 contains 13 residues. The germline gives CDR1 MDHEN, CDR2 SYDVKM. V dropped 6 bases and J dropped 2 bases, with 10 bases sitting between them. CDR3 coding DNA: TGTGCCAGCAGCCGGGAAGCGCAAGAGACCCAGTACTTC. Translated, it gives CASSREAQETQYF.

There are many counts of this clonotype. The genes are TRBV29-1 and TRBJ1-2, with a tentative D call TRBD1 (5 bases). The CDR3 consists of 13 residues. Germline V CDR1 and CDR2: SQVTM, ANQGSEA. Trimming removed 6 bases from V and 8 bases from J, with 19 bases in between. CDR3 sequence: CSVPMTVSTGYTF. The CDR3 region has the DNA TGCAGCGTGCCCATGACAGTCTCTACCGGCTACACCTTC.

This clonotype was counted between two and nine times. CDR3 sequence reads: CSARTPGLASDTQYF. The DNA for the CDR3 is TGCAGTGCTAGAACCCCGGGACTAGCGAGTGATACGCAGTATTTT. This chain joins TRBV20-1 and TRBJ2-3; the match to TRBD2 covers 10 bases. The V gene's germline CDR1 is DFQATT and CDR2 SNEGSKA (reference sequence). The CDR3 is 15 amino acids. Trimming at V came to 2 bases and at J to 6 bases, leaving 8 bases not matched to a gene.

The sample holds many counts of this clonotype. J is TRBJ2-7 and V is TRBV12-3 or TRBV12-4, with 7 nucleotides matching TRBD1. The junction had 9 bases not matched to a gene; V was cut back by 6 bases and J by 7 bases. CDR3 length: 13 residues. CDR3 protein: CASSLGQAGEQYF. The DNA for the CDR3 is TGTGCCAGCAGCCTCGGACAGGCCGGAGAGCAGTACTTC.

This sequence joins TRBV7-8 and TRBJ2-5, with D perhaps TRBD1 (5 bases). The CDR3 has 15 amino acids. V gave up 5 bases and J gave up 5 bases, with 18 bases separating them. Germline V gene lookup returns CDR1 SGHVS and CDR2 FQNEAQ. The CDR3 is CASSRWTIYEETQYF. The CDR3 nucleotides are TGTGCCAGCAGCAGATGGACAATATATGAGGAGACCCAGTACTTC.